This T cell receptor beta chain was identified during a study of blood T cell repertoires in COVID-19. At the level of the study: Italy, Spain and the United States were the sources of the convalescent and acute COVID-19 samples. The cDNA or gDNA used as material had been derived from T cells, B-cell-depleted T cells, or PBMCs.

This clone was detected only a few times. In the study's own analysis: Using reference gene primer amplification, nucleated cell counts were estimated. Method: immunoSEQ multiplex PCR; TCRdb's copy keeps in-frame clones and lacks some. The V and J calls and clone size were taken over from that table, and D and trimming were inferred from the DNA. The sample includes some 130,000 clones, 84% of them seen just once. Trimming left V 7 bases short and J 2 bases short, with 11 bases between. The CDR3 covers 14 residues. Germline assignment: CDR1 LNHDA and CDR2 SQIVND (reference sequence). This chain uses TRBV19 with TRBJ2-2, with unresolved D. The sample was peripheral blood. The receptor comes from a woman under 40 who had recovered from COVID-19. The CDR3 DNA follows: TGTGCCAGTACCCAACCGGGTAACACCGGGGAGCTGTTTTTT. Translation gives CASTQPGNTGELFF.